A single sample is the source of the 32 T cell receptor beta chains below, sequenced in a study of cytomegalovirus exposure and HLA in healthy donors. PCR amplification relied on 60 Vbeta primers (plus 13 Jbeta primers). Here immunoSEQ multiplex PCR was the method, and the copy in TCRdb shows in-frame clones only, minus some. The repertoire table contains about 67,000 clones. Sequencing was done on a sample of PBMCs. These receptors all stem from a middle-aged woman in good health and CMV-seropositive.

The chain is built from TRBV28 and TRBJ2-6, with D possibly matching TRBD1 (5 bases). The V end was cut by 4 bases, the J end by 4 bases, with 14 bases between. Looked up from germline, CDR1 is MDHEN and CDR2 is SYDVKM. This CDR3 contains 16 residues. The CDR3 region is CASSYRGAGGANVLTF. CDR3 nucleotide sequence: TGTGCCAGCAGTTACCGTGGGGCTGGGGGGGCCAACGTCCTGACTTTC.

J is TRBJ2-3 and V is TRBV6-6, with 8 bases matching TRBD1. Germline V CDR1 and CDR2: MNHNY, SVGAGI (reference sequence). The junction had 7 bases not matched to a gene; V was cut back by 6 bases and J by 5 bases. This CDR3 contains 14 residues. The CDR3 reads CASSLDRGQDTQYF. CDR3 in DNA: TGTGCCAGCAGCCTCGACAGGGGTCAAGATACGCAGTATTTT.

The chain has TRBV19 and TRBJ1-1; D is uncertain. Trimming shortened V by 3 bases and J by 0 bases, and 8 bases separated the two germline ends. This CDR3 region has 14 residues. Germline CDR1 is LNHDA and CDR2 is SQIVND (reference sequence). The CDR3 spells CASSMEPVNTEAFF. Written as DNA, the CDR3 is TGTGCCAGTAGTATGGAGCCGGTGAACACTGAAGCTTTCTTT.

The chain employs TRBV14 and TRBJ1-2; 7 bases map to TRBD1. V gave up 4 bases and J gave up 9 bases; unmatched junction bases: 5. CDR1 is SGHDN, CDR2 FVKESK, per germline. This CDR3 region has 12 residues. The CDR3 coding sequence is TGTGCCAGCAGCCGTCGGGACAGTAGCTACACCTTC. This encodes CASSRRDSSYTF.

CDR3 nucleotides: TGTGCCAGCAGCTCGGGACAGCGACCACCCCTCCACTTT. This sequence encodes CASSSGQRPPLHF. This chain links TRBV5-6 with TRBJ1-6; TRBD1 matches at 7 bases. The CDR3 totals 13 residues. CDR1 is SGHDT and CDR2 is YYEEEE in the germline V gene. The V gene end was trimmed by 3 bases and the J gene end by 11 bases; junction bases not matched to a gene: 5. Full variable domain (rest looked up from reference TRBV5-6 and TRBJ1-6): DAGVTQSPTHLIKTRGQQVTLRCSPKSGHDTVSWYQQALGQGPQFIFQYYEEEERQRGNFPDRFSGHQFPNYSSELNVNALLLGDSALYLCASSSGQRPPLHFGNGTRLTVT.

The chain has TRBV15 and TRBJ1-1; 11 bases align to TRBD1. The CDR3 extends over 17 amino acids. V lost 1 base, J lost 0 bases, and 4 bases stayed unmatched. Germline-derived CDR1 and CDR2 are LNHNV and YYDKDF (reference sequence). The CDR3 is CATSRVGTGGVNTEAFF. The CDR3 DNA reads as TGTGCCACCAGCAGAGTGGGGACAGGGGGAGTGAACACTGAAGCTTTCTTT.

The rearrangement uses TRBV5-4 and TRBJ2-2, with D uncertain. V was trimmed by 2 bases and J by 6 bases, leaving 8 bases between them. This CDR3 is 13 amino acids long. CDR1 is SGHNT and CDR2 is YYREEE in the germline V gene (reference sequence). The CDR3 sequence is CASSFLRSGELFF. In DNA, the CDR3 is TGTGCCAGCAGCTTCCTACGGTCCGGGGAGCTGTTTTTT. Supplemented by reference TRBV5-4 and TRBJ2-2, the full variable domain reads ETGVTQSPTHLIKTRGQQVTLRCSSQSGHNTVSWYQQALGQGPQFIFQYYREEENGRGNFPPRFSGLQFPNYSSELNVNALELDDSALYLCASSFLRSGELFFGEGSRLTVL.

DNA for the CDR3: TGTGCCAGCAGCCGATACAGGGACAGGGATTCAGAGACCCAGTACTTC. It specifies CASSRYRDRDSETQYF. The chain recombines TRBV27 with TRBJ2-5; TRBD1 agrees at 9 bases. The germline V gene has CDR1 MNHEY and CDR2 SMNVEV (reference sequence). This CDR3 region has 16 residues. V dropped 6 bases and J dropped 4; count of bases not matched to a gene: 12.

The chain joins TRBV11-3 to TRBJ2-3; D possibly corresponds to TRBD2 (5 bases). The V and J ends lost 5 bases and 5 bases respectively, with 17 bases between them. CDR3 length: 15 residues. Germline CDR1 is SGHNT and CDR2 is YENEEA. The chain's CDR3 is CASSPSGGTIDTQYF. The CDR3 coding sequence is TGTGCCAGCAGCCCCAGCGGAGGAACGATAGATACGCAGTATTTT.

The V call is TRBV2, the J call TRBJ2-6; TRBD2 agrees at 8 bases. CDR1 and CDR2 (germline): SNHLY, FYNNEI. The V segment lost 8 bases and the J segment 2 bases; nucleotides outside the gene matches: 14. The CDR3 totals 18 residues. The CDR3 DNA sequence: TGTGCCAGCTCGCTCGGGGTGCGGGGGGCGACTGGGGCCAACGTCCTGACTTTC. Translation: CASSLGVRGATGANVLTF.

This rearrangement joins TRBV7-8 to TRBJ1-3; 9 nucleotides agree with TRBD1. J gave up 0 bases and V 4 bases, and 10 bases lay outside the gene matches. Germline CDR1 and CDR2: SGHVS and FQNEAQ. The CDR3 has 18 residues. CDR3 nucleotide sequence: TGTGCCAGCAGCTCATCCGGACAGGGGCTCTACTCTGGAAACACCATATATTTT. It specifies CASSSSGQGLYSGNTIYF.

The V gene is TRBV5-1, the J gene TRBJ2-7, with TRBD1 matching over 8 bases. This CDR3 is built from 15 residues. After removal of 5 bases from V and 2 bases from J, the junction contained 9 bases not matched to a gene. CDR1 and CDR2 (germline): SGHRS, YFSETQ. CDR3 sequence (DNA): TGCGCCAGCAGGTCCCCGGGACAGGCCACCTACGAGCAGTACTTC. Protein: CASRSPGQATYEQYF.

CDR3 DNA: TGCGCCAGCAGCCCGGGACAGGGGACGTCCTACGAGCAGTACTTC. Its protein product is CASSPGQGTSYEQYF. The V call is TRBV5-1, the J call TRBJ2-5; 10 bases map to TRBD1. The DNA end is more similar to TRBJ2-7, so the J call may be wrong. Per the germline V gene, CDR1 is SGHRS and CDR2 is YFSETQ. The CDR3 covers 15 residues.

The chain carries TRBV5-1 and TRBJ2-7; 11 bases line up with TRBD2. The CDR3 is 15 residues long. The V gene's germline CDR1 is SGHRS and CDR2 YFSETQ. Germline trimming cut 2 bases from V and 4 bases from J; bases unmatched to any gene: 5. Here the CDR3 DNA reads TGCGCCAGCAGCTTATCTAGCGGGGGGTCTTACGAGCAGTACTTC. Protein product: CASSLSSGGSYEQYF.

The CDR3 region has the DNA TGTGCCACCAGCAGGCCCACAGGGGTGAATGAAAAACTGTTTTTT. This codes for CATSRPTGVNEKLFF. The V call is TRBV15, the J call TRBJ1-4; 7 nucleotides agree with TRBD1. The J segment lost 5 bases and the V segment lost 3 bases, leaving 6 bases of the junction unmatched. Germline V CDR1 and CDR2: LNHNV, YYDKDF (reference sequence). CDR3 size: 15 residues.

The chain uses TRBV19 and TRBJ2-3, with D possibly TRBD2 on 5 matching bases. Germline V gene sequence: CDR1 LNHDA, CDR2 SQIVND (reference sequence). The V gene lost 1 base and the J gene lost 4 bases, with 9 bases spanning the gap. CDR3 length equals 14 residues. This CDR3 is CASSIASKADTQYF. For the CDR3, the DNA is TGTGCCAGTAGTATAGCTAGCAAGGCAGATACGCAGTATTTT.

The J gene is TRBJ1-5, the V gene TRBV2; no definite D call. Trimming pared 4 bases from V and 11 bases from J, leaving 9 bases between. This CDR3 contains 11 residues. Germline V gene sequence: CDR1 SNHLY, CDR2 FYNNEI. CDR3 amino acids: CASSGWQTQHF. In DNA form, the CDR3 reads TGTGCCAGCAGTGGTTGGCAGACCCAGCATTTT.

The V call is TRBV19, the J call TRBJ2-1; 9 bases are a match to TRBD2. The ends lost 7 bases at V and 0 bases at J; junction bases unmatched: 4. The CDR3 contains 15 residues. Germline V gene data show CDR1 as LNHDA and CDR2 as SQIVND (reference sequence). The CDR3 loop is CASTKLAGSYNEQFF. DNA for the CDR3: TGTGCCAGTACCAAACTAGCGGGCTCCTACAATGAGCAGTTCTTC.

The V call is TRBV29-1, the J call TRBJ2-1; TRBD1 aligns across 7 bases. V lost 0 bases and J lost 7; bases outside the gene matches: 12. The CDR3 consists of 16 residues. Per germline, CDR1 SQVTM and CDR2 ANQGSEA. The DNA of the CDR3 is TGCAGCGTTGAAGATTCCGGGACAGCCAGGAGGAATGAGCAGTTCTTC. Amino acids: CSVEDSGTARRNEQFF.

The chain combines TRBV18 with TRBJ1-1; D remains ambiguous. V lost 1 base to trimming and J lost 3 bases, with 6 bases between them. The CDR3 length is 13 residues. The germline gives CDR1 KGHSH, CDR2 LQKENI. CDR3 nucleotide sequence: TGTGCCAGCTCACCACGGGCCGACACTGAAGCTTTCTTT. Its translation is CASSPRADTEAFF.

The chain has TRBV28 and TRBJ1-3; a weak D match, TRBD1 (6 bases). Germline assignment: CDR1 MDHEN and CDR2 SYDVKM. V lost 3 bases to trimming and J lost 8 bases, with 11 bases between them. There are 13 residues in the CDR3. In nucleotides, the CDR3 is TGTGCCAGCAGTTTGGAACAGGGTCACACCATATATTTT. Protein: CASSLEQGHTIYF.

The genes are TRBV27 and TRBJ1-2, with 9 bases identical to TRBD1. The CDR3 contains 15 residues. J was trimmed by 4 bases and V by 4 bases; bases with no gene match: 7. Germline V CDR1 and CDR2: MNHEY, SMNVEV (reference sequence). The CDR3 sequence is CASSSRTGDFYGYTF. The CDR3 nucleotides read TGTGCCAGCAGTTCCCGGACAGGGGATTTCTATGGCTACACCTTC.

The genes are TRBV19 and TRBJ1-4; 10 bases align to TRBD1. V lost 5 bases, J lost 6 bases, and 3 bases stayed unmatched. The CDR3 length is 14 residues. Germline lookup yields CDR1 LNHDA and CDR2 SQIVND (reference sequence). CDR3 sequence reads: CASSSGTGDEKLFF. In DNA form, the CDR3 reads TGTGCCAGTAGTTCCGGGACAGGGGATGAAAAACTGTTTTTT.

The chain links TRBV5-1 to TRBJ2-1; tentative D call: TRBD2 (5 bases). The CDR3 contains 14 residues. The V gene's germline CDR1 is SGHRS and CDR2 YFSETQ. Trimming left V 6 bases short and J 8 bases short, with 18 bases between. The DNA of the CDR3 is TGCGCCAGCACCATTTACGCTACGGAGGATGAGCAGTTCTTC. Translating gives CASTIYATEDEQFF.

The chain carries TRBV7-3 and TRBJ2-1; D may be TRBD2 (6 bases). CDR3 size: 14 residues. Trimming removed 3 bases from V and 7 bases from J, with 13 bases in between. Germline-derived CDR1 and CDR2 are SGHTA and FQGTGA. The CDR3 coding sequence is TGTGCCAGCAGCTTCGGGCTAGCGTCGAATGAGCAGTTCTTC. Its protein product is CASSFGLASNEQFF.

For this clone: An end of the junction does not agree with germline; a read error may underlie this. The chain combines TRBV5-4 with TRBJ2-6; D unclear. This CDR3 spans 16 amino acids. CDR1 is SGHNT, CDR2 YYREEE, per germline (reference sequence). CDR3: CASSQDSGSGANVLTF. Written as DNA, the CDR3 is TGCGCCAGCAGCCAAGATTCGGGTTCTGGGGCCAACGTCCTGACTTTC.

The J gene is TRBJ2-1, the V gene TRBV28; D unclear. This CDR3 region has 15 residues. CDR1 MDHEN and CDR2 SYDVKM come from the germline V gene. The V end lost 6 bases, the J end lost 4 bases, and 16 bases lay between the germline ends. The CDR3 region is CASSLLPRVYNEQFF. CDR3 sequence (DNA): TGTGCCAGCAGCTTGCTACCCCGGGTTTACAATGAGCAGTTCTTC.

The rearrangement links TRBV9 to TRBJ2-3; D might be TRBD2 (6 bases). Germline CDR1 is SGDLS and CDR2 is YYNGEE. The CDR3 runs 14 residues. V lost 0 bases and J 9 bases, leaving 14 bases between the germline ends. The CDR3 region is CASSVAGDGPTQYF. As DNA, the CDR3 is TGTGCCAGCAGCGTAGCGGGAGATGGGCCGACGCAGTATTTT. The full variable domain, rest sourced from reference TRBV9 and TRBJ2-3, is DSGVTQTPKHLITATGQRVTLRCSPRSGDLSVYWYQQSLDQGLQFLIQYYNGEERAKGNILERFSAQQFPDLHSELNLSSLELGDSALYFCASSVAGDGPTQYFGPGTRLTVL.

On this clone: One end of the junction is discordant with germline, which a read error may explain. V gene TRBV11-3 combines with J gene TRBJ1-1; D not certain. The CDR3 length is 13 residues. Germline lookup yields CDR1 SGHNT and CDR2 YENEEA. CDR3 DNA sequence: TGTGCCAGCAGCTTACTCCCCGAAACTGAGGCTTTCTTT. This gives the protein CASSLLPETEAFF.

Details on this clone: The junction departs from germline at one end; a sequencing error may be responsible. The chain carries TRBV5-4 and TRBJ2-7; 8 bases align to TRBD1. Germline loops: CDR1 SGHNT, CDR2 YYREEE (reference sequence). This CDR3 contains 14 residues. CDR3 in amino acids: CASSLGTGSFEQYF. The CDR3 DNA reads as TGTGCCAGCAGCTTGGGGACAGGGTCCTTCGAGCAGTACTTC.

This chain connects TRBV27 to TRBJ2-3; tentatively, D is TRBD2 (6 bases). There are 17 residues in the CDR3. Germline V gives CDR1 MNHEY, CDR2 SMNVEV (reference sequence). V was pared by 2 bases and J by 4 bases, with 19 bases between. The CDR3 loop reads CASSLLASSLPADTQYF. The CDR3 nucleotides are TGTGCCAGCAGTTTACTAGCGAGCTCTCTCCCGGCAGATACGCAGTATTTT.

The chain combines TRBV6-4 with TRBJ2-2; tentative D call: TRBD2 (5 bases). This CDR3 has 13 residues. Germline CDR1 reads MRHNA; CDR2 reads SNTAGT. Trimming removed 8 bases from V and 8 bases from J, with 15 bases in between. The CDR3 DNA reads TGTGCCAGCTCCCGGGAAGAAACTGGGGAGCTGTTTTTT. It translates to CASSREETGELFF.